This TCR beta chain came from a study of blood T cells in healthy people across ages. Sample-barcoded 5' priming and a J-beta primer mix drove a second PCR of roughly 6 to 12 cycles. Each CDR3 protein is one row after TCRdb ran MiXCR on the 5' RACE reads. This sample has just over 800,000 distinct CDR3 sequences, with around two thirds found just once. Per the germline V gene, CDR1 is SGHTA and CDR2 is FQGNSA. V lost 5 bases, J lost 2 bases, and 7 bases lay in between. The length of the CDR3 is 14 residues. This clonotype has only a few counts. Sequencing used blood. The clonotype comes from a man in his thirties or forties in good health. The chain links TRBV7-2 to TRBJ2-6; D is unresolved. Here the CDR3 reads CASSPPPGANVLTF. The CDR3 DNA reads as TGTGCCAGCAGCCCACCGCCTGGGGCCAACGTCCTGACTTTC.